The 7 T cell receptor beta chains reported below all come from one sample, sequenced in a study of blood T cell repertoires in COVID-19. The protocol was immunoSEQ multiplex PCR, while the TCRdb copy is restricted to in-frame clones and leaves out a portion. The sample has around 70,000 clones, roughly 80% seen once; the top ten hold about 4.4%. The sample was peripheral blood. The source of these receptors is an elderly woman with active or convalescent COVID-19.

The rearrangement joins TRBV5-1 to TRBJ2-2, with a tentative D call TRBD1 (6 bases). Germline CDR1 and CDR2: SGHRS and YFSETQ. The CDR3 extends over 15 amino acids. The germline V and J ends were trimmed by 0 bases and 1 base, with 7 bases remaining between them. The CDR3 spells CASSLVQGNTGELFF. CDR3 sequence (DNA): TGCGCCAGCAGCTTGGTACAGGGGAACACCGGGGAGCTGTTTTTT.

The gene calls are TRBV19 and TRBJ1-5; 9 bases are a match to TRBD1. Germline CDR1 LNHDA, CDR2 SQIVND (reference sequence). This CDR3 region has 16 residues. V dropped 5 bases and J dropped 2; count of bases not matched to a gene: 7. The CDR3 DNA follows: TGTGCCAGTAGTGTACAGGGGGCGGCGGGCAATCAGCCCCAGCATTTT. Translating it yields CASSVQGAAGNQPQHF.

The genes are TRBV5-8 and TRBJ2-7; 10 bases align to TRBD1. CDR3 length: 15 residues. The trim removed 4 bases at V and 5 bases at J, leaving 9 bases unmatched. The germline V gene encodes CDR1 SGHTS and CDR2 YDEGEE. The DNA of the CDR3 is TGTGCCAGCAGCCAGACCGGGACAGGGGTCAACGAGCAGTACTTC. Translating gives CASSQTGTGVNEQYF.

The gene calls are TRBV3-1 (or the pseudogene TRBV3-2) and TRBJ2-5, with 11 nucleotides matching TRBD2. The CDR3 consists of 19 residues. V was clipped by 4 bases and J by 5 bases; unmatched bases: 18. Per the germline V gene, CDR1 is LGHDT and CDR2 is YNNKEL (reference sequence). The CDR3 spells CASSLGVAGGYGLGETQYF. The CDR3 bases are TGTGCCAGCAGCCTCGGGGTAGCGGGGGGGTATGGTTTAGGGGAGACCCAGTACTTC.

V is TRBV28 and J is TRBJ2-7, with 8 bases matching TRBD2. With V trimmed by 6 bases and J by 1 base, 14 bases remained unmatched. CDR1 MDHEN and CDR2 SYDVKM come from the germline V gene. The CDR3 covers 17 residues. As DNA, the CDR3 is TGTGCCAGCAGCACTACTAAGGGGCGGGGGGCGTCCTACGAGCAGTACTTC. This gives the protein CASSTTKGRGASYEQYF.

The chain's CDR3 is CASSEPRGAVTDTQYF. In DNA, the CDR3 is TGCGCCAGCAGTGAGCCCCGGGGGGCGGTCACAGATACGCAGTATTTT. V is TRBV10-2 and J is TRBJ2-3, with a weak D call TRBD2 (7 bases). This CDR3 contains 16 residues. Trimming removed 2 bases at V and 2 bases at J, with 14 bases between. Germline V lookup: CDR1 WSHSY, CDR2 SAAADI.

V is TRBV21-1 and J is TRBJ2-7; no check of the table's D call, TRBD2, against the DNA was made. TRBV21-1 is labeled a pseudogene. The CDR3 runs to 15 residues. In DNA, the CDR3 is TGTGCCAGCAGAGATCCGGGACTATTCCCATACGAGCAGTACTTC. This translates into CASRDPGLFPYEQYF.